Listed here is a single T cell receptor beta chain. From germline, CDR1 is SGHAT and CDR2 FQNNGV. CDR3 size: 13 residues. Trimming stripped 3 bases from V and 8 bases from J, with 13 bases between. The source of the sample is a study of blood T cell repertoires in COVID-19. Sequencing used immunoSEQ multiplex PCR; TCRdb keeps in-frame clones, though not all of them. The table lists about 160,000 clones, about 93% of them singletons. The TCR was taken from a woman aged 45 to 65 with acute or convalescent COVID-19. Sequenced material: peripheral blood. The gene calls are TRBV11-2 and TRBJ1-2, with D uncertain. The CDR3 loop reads CASSFRTAGGYTF. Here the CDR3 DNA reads TGTGCCAGCAGCTTTCGGACGGCGGGCGGCTACACCTTC. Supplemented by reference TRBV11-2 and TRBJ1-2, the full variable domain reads EAGVAQSPRYKIIEKRQSVAFWCNPISGHATLYWYQQILGQGPKLLIQFQNNGVVDDSQLPKDRFSAERLKGVDSTLKIQPAKLEDSAVYLCASSFRTAGGYTFGSGTRLTVV.